Below, 8 T cell receptor beta chains from the same sample are listed, as sequenced in a study of T cell repertoires in cytomegalovirus infection. MiXCR, run by TCRdb on the reads, gives a single entry per CDR3 protein. This table has 900,000 to 950,000 distinct CDR3 sequences, 25% to 40% appearing once. These TCRs' antigens remain unknown. Sample: cultured CD8+ T cells from PBMCs, taken from culture after CMV antigen stimulation. The source of these receptors is a human donor in good health (CMV status not recorded). Some clones in this sample may be carry-over from other donors' samples.

The genes are TRBV28 and TRBJ1-5, with no clear D. CDR3 size: 15 residues. Looked up from germline, CDR1 is MDHEN and CDR2 is SYDVKM. The germline V and J ends were trimmed by 10 bases and 1 base, with 17 bases remaining between them. The CDR3 region is CATDGRARSNQPQHF. In nucleotides, the CDR3 is TGTGCCACCGACGGGAGGGCAAGGAGCAATCAGCCCCAGCATTTT.

The chain uses TRBV20-1 and TRBJ2-7; tentative D call: TRBD1 (6 bases). V was trimmed by 5 bases and J by 3 bases, leaving 14 bases between them. This CDR3 comprises 13 residues. The germline V gene encodes CDR1 DFQATT and CDR2 SNEGSKA (reference sequence). The CDR3 loop is CSAEGGDSYEQYF. In nucleotides, the CDR3 is TGCAGTGCTGAAGGGGGAGACAGCTACGAGCAGTACTTC.

This clonotype was recorded at least ten times. The rearrangement links TRBV7-2 to TRBJ1-2; D might be TRBD1 (6 bases). Deletions cut 1 base from V and 6 bases from J, with 15 bases between. CDR3 size: 15 residues. Germline loops: CDR1 SGHTA, CDR2 FQGNSA. Here the CDR3 DNA reads TGTGCCAGCAGCTTAGAGGGGGACGGTGGGGATGGCTACACCTTC. The encoded protein is CASSLEGDGGDGYTF.

The chain uses TRBV6-5 and TRBJ2-1; 7 nucleotides align to TRBD2. J gave up 5 bases and V 5 bases, and 12 bases lay outside the gene matches. CDR3 size: 16 residues. Germline CDR1 reads MNHEY; CDR2 reads SVGAGI. CDR3 sequence reads: CASSPGTTLPNNEQFF. CDR3 nucleotide sequence: TGTGCCAGCAGTCCTGGGACTACCCTGCCAAACAATGAGCAGTTCTTC.

The chain uses TRBV6-2 or TRBV6-3 and TRBJ2-2; no clear D gene. CDR1 is MNHEY and CDR2 is SVGEGT in the germline V gene. The CDR3 contains 14 residues. The V end was cut by 7 bases, the J end by 6 bases, with 15 bases between. CDR3 nucleotide sequence: TGTGCCAGCATGCCCGGGCAGCCTCCCGGGGAGCTGTTTTTT. Translating gives CASMPGQPPGELFF.

This chain uses TRBV10-3 with TRBJ1-3; D not resolved. The CDR3 runs 15 residues. Germline lookup yields CDR1 ENHRY and CDR2 SYGVKD. The germline V and J ends were trimmed by 0 bases and 0 bases, with 6 bases remaining between them. The CDR3 sequence: CAISESRDSGNTIYF. The CDR3 bases are TGTGCCATCAGTGAGTCACGGGACTCTGGAAACACCATATATTTT.

This clonotype was seen a few times. The rearrangement links TRBV12-3 or TRBV12-4 to TRBJ2-4, with 14 positions matching TRBD2. Unmatched junction bases numbered 6, after V lost 5 bases and J lost 3 bases. The CDR3 is 17 residues long. The CDR3 sequence is CASSGLAGGFVKNIQYF. In DNA form, the CDR3 reads TGTGCCAGCAGTGGACTAGCGGGGGGTTTCGTCAAAAACATTCAGTACTTC.

About this clonotype: One end of the junction varies from germline; a read error may be responsible. The V and J genes are TRBV5-1 and TRBJ1-5; 7 positions agree with TRBD1. CDR1 is SGHRS and CDR2 is YFSETQ in the germline V gene. The CDR3 is made up of 15 amino acids. In DNA, the CDR3 is TGCGCCAGCAGTTGGGACAGTGCCAGGGGTCAGTCCCAGCATTTT. Its translation: CASSWDSARGQSQHF.